The entry that follows covers one TCR beta chain sequence. Its antigen is not known. One entry per CDR3 protein results from TCRdb running MiXCR on the 5' RACE reads. The sample includes around 150,000 distinct CDR3 sequences, about 14% seen only once; the top ten take about 14%. The data originate from a study of T-cell memory formation after mild COVID-19. Study-wide background: TCR clusters were mostly confined to one donor each. Overall study findings and caveats: CD4+ contracting clones were found mainly in CM and EM, and CD8+ ones in EMRA.

With 6 bases clipped from V and 12 bases from J, the junction kept 17 bases outside the gene matches. The length of the CDR3 is 14 residues. The V gene's germline CDR1 is MNHEY and CDR2 SVGAGI. This clonotype was sampled from an adult woman who had mild COVID-19 (a few samples of this study predate the infection). Cell type and time point are not known. Sequencing input: PBMCs or a T cell subset sorted from them (not recorded which). J is TRBJ2-7 and V is TRBV6-5; 7 bases are a match to TRBD1. The CDR3 loop is CASRARGRQSMPYF. CDR3 in DNA: TGTGCCAGCAGAGCTAGGGGGCGGCAGTCAATGCCGTACTTC.